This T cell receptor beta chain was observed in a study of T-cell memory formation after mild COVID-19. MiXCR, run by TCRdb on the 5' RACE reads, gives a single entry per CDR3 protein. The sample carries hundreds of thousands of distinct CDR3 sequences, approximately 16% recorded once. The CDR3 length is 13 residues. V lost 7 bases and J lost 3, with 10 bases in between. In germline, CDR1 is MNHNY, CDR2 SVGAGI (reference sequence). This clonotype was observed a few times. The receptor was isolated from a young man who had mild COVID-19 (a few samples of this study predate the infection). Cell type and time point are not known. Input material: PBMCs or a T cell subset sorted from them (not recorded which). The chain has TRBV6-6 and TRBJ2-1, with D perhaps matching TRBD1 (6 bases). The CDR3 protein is CASNRAGYNEQFF. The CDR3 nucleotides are TGTGCCAGCAACAGGGCTGGCTACAATGAGCAGTTCTTC.